The rows below give T cell receptor beta chains drawn from one sample of a study of blood T cells in healthy people across ages. A single record per CDR3 protein comes from TCRdb applying MiXCR to the 5' RACE reads. The sample contains about 900,000 distinct CDR3 sequences, approximately 65% of which appear only once. The sample taken for sequencing was blood. These receptors came from a young man in good health. Both conserved end residues are part of each CDR3. The D gene is left open where the match is weak. Clone size is stated in some rows and not others, as once, few, many or a class when expanded.

clone_size: once
d_call: TRBD1
v_call: TRBV6-4
j_call: TRBJ2-7
cdr3_aa: CASSAGTGDYNEQYF
cdr3_nt: TGTGCCAGCAGTGCCGGGACAGGGGACTACAATGAGCAGTACTTC

clone_size: few
d_call: .
v_call: TRBV27
j_call: TRBJ2-7
cdr3_aa: CASRDPKYEQYF
cdr3_nt: TGTGCCAGCAGGGATCCAAAGTACGAGCAGTACTTC

clone_size: .
d_call: .
v_call: TRBV6-2/TRBV6-3
j_call: TRBJ2-3
cdr3_aa: CASSYRILNGDTQYF
cdr3_nt: TGTGCCAGCAGTTACAGGATCCTGAATGGGGATACGCAGTATTTT

clone_size: once
d_call: .
v_call: TRBV6-6
j_call: TRBJ1-1
cdr3_aa: CASSYTAGGEAFF
cdr3_nt: TGTGCCAGCAGTTACACCGCGGGGGGTGAAGCTTTCTTT

clone_size: .
d_call: TRBD1
v_call: TRBV5-1
j_call: TRBJ1-2
cdr3_aa: CASSLGQGIIGGYTF
cdr3_nt: TGCGCCAGCAGCCTTGGACAGGGAATAATAGGTGGCTACACCTTC

clone_size: few
d_call: .
v_call: TRBV25-1
j_call: TRBJ2-1
cdr3_aa: CASSSYREQDEQFF
cdr3_nt: TGTGCCAGCAGTTCCTACAGGGAGCAGGATGAGCAGTTCTTC

clone_size: .
d_call: .
v_call: TRBV7-8
j_call: TRBJ1-5
cdr3_aa: CASSLARGSGNQPQHF
cdr3_nt: TGTGCCAGCAGCTTAGCGAGGGGTTCCGGCAATCAGCCCCAGCATTTT

clone_size: .
d_call: .
v_call: TRBV2
j_call: TRBJ2-3
cdr3_aa: CASTRDTSSTDTQYF
cdr3_nt: TGTGCCAGCACCAGGGACACCTCTAGCACAGATACGCAGTATTTT

clone_size: .
d_call: TRBD1
v_call: TRBV20-1
j_call: TRBJ1-2
cdr3_aa: CSAPTGFGYTF
cdr3_nt: TGCAGTGCTCCGACAGGGTTTGGCTACACCTTC

clone_size: .
d_call: TRBD2
v_call: TRBV4-3
j_call: TRBJ2-5
cdr3_aa: CASSAGGSGAETQYF
cdr3_nt: TGCGCCAGCAGCGCAGGTGGTAGCGGGGCAGAGACCCAGTACTTC

clone_size: .
d_call: .
v_call: TRBV24-1
j_call: TRBJ2-1
cdr3_aa: CATSDFGGMHEQFF
cdr3_nt: TGTGCCACCAGTGATTTTGGGGGGATGCATGAGCAGTTCTTC

clone_size: few
d_call: TRBD1
v_call: TRBV6-2/TRBV6-3
j_call: TRBJ2-1
cdr3_aa: CASSSYRDRGLGEQFF
cdr3_nt: TGTGCCAGCAGTTCCTACCGGGACAGGGGGCTAGGTGAGCAGTTCTTC

clone_size: .
d_call: .
v_call: TRBV11-2
j_call: TRBJ2-7
cdr3_aa: CASSLRQGLHEQYF
cdr3_nt: TGTGCCAGCAGCTTAAGGCAGGGGTTGCACGAGCAGTACTTC

clone_size: once
d_call: .
v_call: TRBV6-2/TRBV6-3
j_call: TRBJ2-1
cdr3_aa: CASSYRGARGNEQFF
cdr3_nt: TGTGCCAGCAGTTACCGGGGCGCCCGCGGGAATGAGCAGTTCTTC

clone_size: .
d_call: TRBD1
v_call: TRBV7-2
j_call: TRBJ1-2
cdr3_aa: CASSFPGGRYGYTF
cdr3_nt: TGTGCCAGCAGCTTTCCAGGGGGCAGATATGGCTACACCTTC

clone_size: few
d_call: TRBD1
v_call: TRBV6-6
j_call: TRBJ1-5
cdr3_aa: CASSPDRVGNQPQHF
cdr3_nt: TGTGCCAGCAGTCCGGACAGGGTGGGCAATCAGCCCCAGCATTTT

clone_size: few
d_call: TRBD1
v_call: TRBV20-1
j_call: TRBJ1-5
cdr3_aa: CSAYRGNQPQHF
cdr3_nt: TGCAGTGCTTACAGGGGTAATCAGCCCCAGCATTTT

clone_size: .
d_call: TRBD2
v_call: TRBV29-1
j_call: TRBJ2-5
cdr3_aa: CSVEGGTIGETQYF
cdr3_nt: TGCAGCGTTGAAGGGGGGACTATTGGGGAGACCCAGTACTTC

clone_size: .
d_call: .
v_call: TRBV18
j_call: TRBJ2-5
cdr3_aa: CASSPEGGGRGTQYF
cdr3_nt: TGTGCCAGCTCACCGGAAGGAGGCGGAAGAGGCACCCAGTACTTC

clone_size: once
d_call: TRBD1
v_call: TRBV18
j_call: TRBJ1-2
cdr3_aa: CASSSETGGRNGYTF
cdr3_nt: TGTGCCAGCTCGTCCGAGACAGGGGGTCGGAATGGCTACACCTTC

clone_size: .
d_call: TRBD1
v_call: TRBV7-2
j_call: TRBJ2-7
cdr3_aa: CASSFDRGSSYEQYF
cdr3_nt: TGTGCCAGCAGTTTCGACAGGGGATCATCCTACGAGCAGTACTTC

clone_size: .
d_call: .
v_call: TRBV5-6
j_call: TRBJ2-5
cdr3_aa: CASSTDHQETQYF
cdr3_nt: TGTGCCAGCAGTACAGATCACCAAGAGACCCAGTACTTC

clone_size: .
d_call: .
v_call: TRBV3-1
j_call: TRBJ1-4
cdr3_aa: CASSQDGPEALVSEKLFF
cdr3_nt: TGTGCCAGCAGCCAAGACGGCCCGGAGGCCCTAGTGAGTGAAAAACTGTTTTTT

clone_size: few
d_call: TRBD1
v_call: TRBV11-1
j_call: TRBJ2-5
cdr3_aa: CASSLLQGDQETQYF
cdr3_nt: TGTGCCAGCAGCTTGTTACAGGGGGATCAAGAGACCCAGTACTTC

clone_size: .
d_call: .
v_call: TRBV20-1
j_call: TRBJ2-1
cdr3_aa: CSASDDQSSYNEQFF
cdr3_nt: TGCAGTGCTAGCGACGACCAGAGTTCCTACAATGAGCAGTTCTTC

clone_size: .
d_call: .
v_call: TRBV5-1
j_call: TRBJ1-6
cdr3_aa: CASSLRIGVDPNSPLHF
cdr3_nt: TGCGCCAGCAGCTTGCGAATAGGCGTTGACCCGAATTCACCCCTCCACTTT

clone_size: once
d_call: .
v_call: TRBV2
j_call: TRBJ2-4
cdr3_aa: CASSDPRAKNIQYF
cdr3_nt: TGTGCCAGCAGTGACCCGAGAGCCAAAAACATTCAGTACTTC

clone_size: .
d_call: .
v_call: TRBV3-1
j_call: TRBJ2-1
cdr3_aa: CASSRDVSPYNEQFF
cdr3_nt: TGTGCCAGCAGCAGGGACGTCAGCCCCTACAATGAGCAGTTCTTC

clone_size: once
d_call: TRBD1
v_call: TRBV28
j_call: TRBJ2-7
cdr3_aa: CASSLRTGSDEQYF
cdr3_nt: TGTGCCAGCAGTTTAAGGACAGGTTCCGACGAGCAGTACTTC

clone_size: .
d_call: TRBD2
v_call: TRBV28
j_call: TRBJ2-3
cdr3_aa: CASRLSGGLAIDTQYF
cdr3_nt: TGTGCCAGCAGGCTTAGCGGGGGCCTTGCAATAGATACGCAGTATTTT

clone_size: .
d_call: .
v_call: TRBV5-1
j_call: TRBJ2-1
cdr3_aa: CASSLSSNEQFF
cdr3_nt: TGCGCCAGCAGCTTATCTAGCAATGAGCAGTTCTTC

clone_size: .
d_call: .
v_call: TRBV11-2
j_call: TRBJ1-1
cdr3_aa: CASSHKSGDTEAFF
cdr3_nt: TGTGCCAGCAGCCATAAGTCGGGGGACACTGAAGCTTTCTTT

clone_size: .
d_call: TRBD1
v_call: TRBV29-1
j_call: TRBJ2-7
cdr3_aa: CSVPTGFSHEQYF
cdr3_nt: TGCAGCGTCCCGACAGGGTTTAGCCACGAGCAGTACTTC

clone_size: .
d_call: .
v_call: TRBV28
j_call: TRBJ1-2
cdr3_aa: CASSPSPRQPSRYTF
cdr3_nt: TGTGCCAGCAGTCCATCCCCGAGACAGCCAAGTCGCTACACCTTC

clone_size: once
d_call: .
v_call: TRBV7-9
j_call: TRBJ1-2
cdr3_aa: CASSRTPEGLSIYGYTF
cdr3_nt: TGTGCCAGCAGCCGAACGCCCGAAGGACTGTCAATCTATGGCTACACCTTC

clone_size: few
d_call: TRBD2
v_call: TRBV29-1
j_call: TRBJ2-5
cdr3_aa: CSVESGGAGETQYF
cdr3_nt: TGCAGCGTTGAAAGCGGGGGGGCGGGAGAGACCCAGTACTTC

clone_size: .
d_call: .
v_call: TRBV20-1
j_call: TRBJ2-7
cdr3_aa: CSARDRVLSYEQYF
cdr3_nt: TGCAGTGCTAGAGACAGGGTCCTCTCCTACGAGCAGTACTTC

clone_size: .
d_call: .
v_call: TRBV12-3/TRBV12-4
j_call: TRBJ2-5
cdr3_aa: CASSTGRETQYF
cdr3_nt: TGTGCCAGCTCAACGGGCAGGGAGACCCAGTACTTC

clone_size: .
d_call: TRBD1
v_call: TRBV27
j_call: TRBJ2-3
cdr3_aa: CASSQTPDRGTDTQYF
cdr3_nt: TGTGCCAGCAGTCAGACCCCCGACAGGGGCACAGATACGCAGTATTTT

clone_size: .
d_call: .
v_call: TRBV27
j_call: TRBJ2-3
cdr3_aa: CASSLSWGGSTDTQYF
cdr3_nt: TGTGCCAGCAGTTTATCCTGGGGGGGCAGCACAGATACGCAGTATTTT

clone_size: .
d_call: .
v_call: TRBV20-1
j_call: TRBJ1-1
cdr3_aa: CSASAGRFTEAFF
cdr3_nt: TGCAGTGCTAGTGCTGGTCGGTTCACTGAAGCTTTCTTT

clone_size: few
d_call: TRBD1
v_call: TRBV5-1
j_call: TRBJ1-6
cdr3_aa: CASSLRGQGAGNSPLHF
cdr3_nt: TGCGCCAGCAGCTTGAGAGGACAGGGGGCTGGTAATTCACCCCTCCACTTT

clone_size: few
d_call: TRBD1
v_call: TRBV7-2
j_call: TRBJ1-1
cdr3_aa: CASSPYMGQGRTEAFF
cdr3_nt: TGTGCCAGCAGCCCTTATATGGGACAGGGGAGAACTGAAGCTTTCTTT

clone_size: few
d_call: TRBD1
v_call: TRBV6-2/TRBV6-3
j_call: TRBJ1-2
cdr3_aa: CASSGKGGDYGYTF
cdr3_nt: TGTGCCAGCAGTGGAAAAGGGGGCGACTATGGCTACACCTTC

clone_size: .
d_call: .
v_call: TRBV7-6
j_call: TRBJ1-1
cdr3_aa: CASSLAMTGGTEAFF
cdr3_nt: TGTGCCAGCAGCTTAGCGATGACAGGCGGAACTGAAGCTTTCTTT

clone_size: .
d_call: .
v_call: TRBV4-1
j_call: TRBJ2-1
cdr3_aa: CASSHVDLGITYNEQFF
cdr3_nt: TGCGCCAGCAGCCATGTGGATCTTGGGATAACCTACAATGAGCAGTTCTTC